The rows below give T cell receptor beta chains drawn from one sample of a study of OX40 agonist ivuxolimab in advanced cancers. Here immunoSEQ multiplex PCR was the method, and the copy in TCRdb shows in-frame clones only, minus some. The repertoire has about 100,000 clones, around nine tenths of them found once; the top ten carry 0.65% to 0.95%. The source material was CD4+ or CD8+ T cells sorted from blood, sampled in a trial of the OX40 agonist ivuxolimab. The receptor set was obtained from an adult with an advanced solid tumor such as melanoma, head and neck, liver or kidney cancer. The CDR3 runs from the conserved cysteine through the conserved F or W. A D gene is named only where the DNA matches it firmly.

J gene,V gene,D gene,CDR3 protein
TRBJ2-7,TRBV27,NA,CASSYKSYEQYF
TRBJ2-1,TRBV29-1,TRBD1,CSVGRGSYNEQFF
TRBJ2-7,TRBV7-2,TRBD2,CASSSTFSGGATGEQYF
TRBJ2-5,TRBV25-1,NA,CASTAGLAKIGETQYF
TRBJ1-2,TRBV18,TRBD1,CASSPQGQEPATF
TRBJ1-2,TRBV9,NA,CASSPGRANYGYTF
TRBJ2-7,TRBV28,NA,CASSFMEAYYEQYF
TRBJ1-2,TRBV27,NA,CASSSPMRGSYGYTF
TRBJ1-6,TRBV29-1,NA,CSIGTIRNSPLHF
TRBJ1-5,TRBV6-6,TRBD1,CASSQDRGSNQPQHF
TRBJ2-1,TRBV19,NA,CASSIGRQSTRGYTEQFF
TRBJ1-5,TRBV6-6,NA,CASSYVGRGQPQHF
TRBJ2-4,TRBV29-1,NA,CSVEIQNIQYF
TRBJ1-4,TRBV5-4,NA,CASSFKGGNEKLFF